This T cell receptor (beta chain) was documented in a study of blood T cell repertoires in COVID-19. Study-level information: From the United States, Italy and Spain came samples of acute and convalescent COVID-19. The analysed material was cDNA or gDNA that came from T cells, B-cell-depleted T cells, or PBMCs.

Per the original methods: Nucleated cell counts were estimated from reference gene primer amplification. Clones were sequenced by immunoSEQ multiplex PCR, and TCRdb holds only the in-frame ones, with some missing. V and J calls and clone size are copied from that table; D and trimming were computed from the DNA. Of 90,000 to 150,000 clones in the sample, about 84% were seen once. CDR3 length equals 12 residues. Between the trimmed V and J ends, which lost 2 bases and 6 bases, there was a span of 8 bases. CDR1 is MNHEY and CDR2 is SVGAGI in the germline V gene. The receptor was derived from a man aged 55 to 70 with acute or convalescent COVID-19. Sequenced: peripheral blood. The J gene is TRBJ2-7, the V gene TRBV6-5; a weak D match, TRBD1 (6 bases). CDR3 sequence reads: CASSYEGVEQYF. CDR3 nucleotide sequence: TGTGCCAGCAGTTACGAGGGGGTCGAGCAGTACTTC.